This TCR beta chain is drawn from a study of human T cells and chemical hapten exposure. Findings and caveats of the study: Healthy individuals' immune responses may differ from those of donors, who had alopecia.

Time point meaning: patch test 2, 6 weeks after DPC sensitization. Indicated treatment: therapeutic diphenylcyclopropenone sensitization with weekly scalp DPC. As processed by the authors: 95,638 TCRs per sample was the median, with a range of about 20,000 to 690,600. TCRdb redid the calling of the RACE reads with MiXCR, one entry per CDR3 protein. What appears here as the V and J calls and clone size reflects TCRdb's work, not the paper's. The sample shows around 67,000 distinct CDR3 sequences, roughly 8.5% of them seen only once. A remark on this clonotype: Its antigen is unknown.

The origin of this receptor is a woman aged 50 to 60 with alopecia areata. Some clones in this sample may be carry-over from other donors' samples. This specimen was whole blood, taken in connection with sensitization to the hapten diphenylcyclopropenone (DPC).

CDR3 in amino acids: CASSLAGQFNEKLFF. The CDR3 DNA reads as TGTGCCAGCAGCTTAGCGGGGCAGTTTAATGAAAAACTGTTTTTT. The V and J genes are TRBV7-9 and TRBJ1-4, with D possibly TRBD1 on 5 matching bases. V dropped 0 bases and J dropped 4 bases, with 9 bases sitting between them. The length of the CDR3 is 15 residues. CDR1 SEHNR and CDR2 FQNEAQ come from the germline V gene (reference sequence).